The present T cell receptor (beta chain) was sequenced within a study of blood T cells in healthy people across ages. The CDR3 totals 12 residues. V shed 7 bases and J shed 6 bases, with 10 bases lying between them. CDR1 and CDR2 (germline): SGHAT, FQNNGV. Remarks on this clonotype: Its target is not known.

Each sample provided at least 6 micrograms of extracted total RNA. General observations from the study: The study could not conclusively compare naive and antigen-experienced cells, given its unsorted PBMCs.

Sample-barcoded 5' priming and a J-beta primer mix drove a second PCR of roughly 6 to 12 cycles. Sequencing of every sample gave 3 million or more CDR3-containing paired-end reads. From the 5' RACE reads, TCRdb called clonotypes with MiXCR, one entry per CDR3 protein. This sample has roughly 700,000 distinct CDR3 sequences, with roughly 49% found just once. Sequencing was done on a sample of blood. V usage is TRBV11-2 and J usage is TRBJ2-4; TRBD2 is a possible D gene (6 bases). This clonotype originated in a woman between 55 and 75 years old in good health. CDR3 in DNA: TGTGCCAGCAACCAGGAGGGAAACATTCAGTACTTC. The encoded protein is CASNQEGNIQYF.